This T cell receptor (beta chain) was observed in a study of blood T cell repertoires in COVID-19. About the study: PBMCs, B-cell-depleted T cells, or T cells provided the cDNA or gDNA that made up the material.

From germline, CDR1 is MDHEN and CDR2 SYDVKM. The CDR3 covers 15 residues. Trimming stripped 2 bases from V and 8 bases from J, with 18 bases between. Per the study methods: Using reference gene primer amplification, nucleated cell counts were estimated. Assay: immunoSEQ multiplex PCR; the TCRdb copy retains only in-frame clones and omits some. V, J and clone size were drawn from that table, and D and trimming were deduced from the DNA. The sample records 90,000 to 120,000 clones, approximately 90% being singletons. Sequencing was done on a sample of peripheral blood. This receptor was identified in a man aged 50-60 years with active or convalescent COVID-19. V and J are TRBV28 and TRBJ1-2; TRBD1 is a possible D gene (6 bases). For the CDR3, the DNA is TGTGCCAGCAGTTTAGGGTCCCGGGGGGCGCGGGGCTACACCTTC. Translated, it gives CASSLGSRGARGYTF.